Listed below are T cell receptor beta chains from one sample, sequenced in a study of siplizumab effects on memory and regulatory T cells. Repertoires were generated with immunoSEQ multiplex PCR, while TCRdb's copy carries only in-frame clones and drops some. The sample lists approximately 60,000 clones, around 80% occurring once. The sequenced sample consisted of memory CD4+ T cells sorted from blood. These receptors were collected from a human donor in good health. The CDR3 runs from the conserved cysteine through the conserved F or W. Fields, in order: V gene, J gene, CDR3 protein.

TRBV28,TRBJ1-1,CASSTTGVGEAFF
TRBV28,TRBJ2-7,CASKSTGSEQYF
TRBV19,NA,CASSRQASSYEQYF
TRBV6-5,TRBJ2-4,CASRRDRVNIQYF
TRBV5-1,TRBJ2-3,CASSLYVGSTDTQYF
TRBV12-5,TRBJ2-1,CASAPLGNNEQFF
TRBV20-1,TRBJ2-7,CSAREGRGGYF
TRBV10-1,TRBJ1-4,CASSDGTDEKLFF
TRBV6-1,TRBJ2-3,CASSELGPRTDTQYF
TRBV7-2,TRBJ2-6,CASSLGPGAGANVLTF
TRBV6-1,TRBJ2-7,CASSQTSGTQYF
TRBV6-8,TRBJ2-7,CASREPLGSYEQYF
TRBV29-1,TRBJ1-1,CSVEQVGGTEAFF
TRBV15,TRBJ1-2,CATSREQGPGYGYTF
TRBV5-1,TRBJ1-3,CASSLDSLNSGNTIYF
TRBV25-1,TRBJ2-7,CASSQILGDGSSYEQYF
TRBV5-6,TRBJ2-5,CASSLVGAKYQETQYF
TRBV11-2,TRBJ2-7,CASSLGGWGSIHEQYF
TRBV5-4,TRBJ2-2,CASSPRTGGAGAGELFF
TRBV7-2,TRBJ2-1,CASSLLGREQFF
TRBV9,TRBJ2-7,CASSPTSASGPGEQYF
TRBV6-5,TRBJ1-1,CASSYKPGGTEAFF
TRBV11-2,TRBJ2-2,CASSLLAVPNTGELFF
TRBV6-6,TRBJ1-5,CASNRDSNQPQHF
TRBV4-3,TRBJ2-6,CASSQRGSGANVLTF
TRBV28,TRBJ1-2,CASQGSGVGGYTF
TRBV7-2,TRBJ1-6,CASSLMSSYNSPLHF
TRBV6-1,TRBJ2-7,CASRMDREGFYEQYF
TRBV29-1,TRBJ2-7,CSGRDSTYEQYF
TRBV7-2,TRBJ2-7,CASSPGGRFGSPSYEQYF
TRBV7-8,TRBJ2-1,CASSFRGLAVFNEQFF